This entry concerns a single T cell receptor (beta chain). The antigen remains undetermined. To make TCR beta libraries, researchers used iRepertoire HTBI primers and Arm-PCR of CDR3 regions. TCRdb re-analysed the multiplex PCR reads in MiXCR, keeping a single row per CDR3 protein. The sample lists more than 350,000 distinct CDR3 sequences, about 15% occurring once. The V segment lost 10 bases and the J segment 0 bases; nucleotides outside the gene matches: 10. The V gene's germline CDR1 is MNHNS and CDR2 SASEGT. The CDR3 is made up of 18 amino acids. Stated time point: newly diagnosed GD, antithyroid drugs for less than 3 months. Scientists built the TCR library using RNA that was extracted from PBMCs. Graves' disease diagnosis used American Thyroid Association guidelines. The sample belongs to a study of regulatory T cells in long-lasting Graves disease. Study-wide findings and caveats: Patients with persistent disease showed a bias toward TRBV28, TRBJ1-2 and TRBJ2-5. Persistent-disease Graves' patients showed less TCR diversity than new cases.

These same records also appear under a second study, on T cells in Graves' hyperthyroidism and ophthalmopathy. That paper notes: A set of HTBI primers served as the primers for a first-round RT-PCR of the TCR CDR3.

The receptor's source is a woman in her 30s with Graves disease. The sequenced sample was peripheral blood mononuclear cells (PBMCs), obtained at new diagnosis, from a patient treated with antithyroid drugs. The chain has TRBV6-1 and TRBJ2-6, with 12 bases matching TRBD2. CDR3 loop: CATQRTSGKSSGANVLTF. The CDR3 nucleotides read TGTGCCACCCAGAGGACTAGCGGGAAGAGCTCTGGGGCCAACGTCCTGACTTTC.